This note documents a single T cell receptor beta chain sequence. Its antigen remains unidentified. This entry belongs to a study of T cells in Graves' hyperthyroidism and ophthalmopathy. Study results and caveats: The model predicted ophthalmopathy a median roughly six months before onset.

The CDR3 consists of 15 residues. With 0 bases removed from V and 9 bases from J, the gap between germline ends came to 20 bases. The germline V gene encodes CDR1 DFQATT and CDR2 SNEGSKA (reference sequence). Fresh peripheral blood, around 9.3 ml of it, supplied the PBMCs. Regions amplified from RNA transcripts were the TCR beta CDR3 regions. HTBI primers drove first-round RT-PCR of the TCR CDR3. TCRdb called the multiplex PCR reads again in MiXCR, with one record for every CDR3 protein. Here the sample spans 660,000 or so distinct CDR3 sequences, around 21% being singletons. V is TRBV20-1 and J is TRBJ2-5, with D maybe TRBD2 (6 bases). Sequenced: blood. The origin of this receptor is a young man with Graves' ophthalmopathy. CDR3 in DNA: TGCAGTGCTAGAGATGGAGGTAGCGGAATGGGGGCCCAGTACTTC. Translating gives CSARDGGSGMGAQYF.